The present TCR beta chain was sequenced within a study of human T cells and chemical hapten exposure. Time point defined: patch test 2, 6 weeks after DPC sensitization. Treatment of the sample: therapeutic diphenylcyclopropenone sensitization with weekly scalp DPC. This clonotype was counted many times. The CDR3 extends over 13 amino acids. Germline CDR1 reads KGHSH; CDR2 reads LQKENI. V gave up 5 bases and J gave up 0 bases, with 6 bases separating them. MiXCR was run by TCRdb on the RACE reads, yielding one entry per CDR3 protein. This sample has around 99,000 distinct CDR3 sequences; 8% to 13% occur once, and the top ten carry roughly 2.2%.

The sample in question was whole blood, obtained in connection with sensitization to the hapten diphenylcyclopropenone (DPC). This chain links TRBV18 with TRBJ2-3; D not certain. This receptor was obtained from a man in his forties with alopecia areata. Some clones in this sample may be carry-over from other donors' samples. The CDR3 bases are TGTGCCAGCTCAACTACTAGCACAGATACGCAGTATTTT. This gives the protein CASSTTSTDTQYF.